These 7 T cell receptor beta chains were all obtained from the same sample, sequenced in a study of blood T cell repertoires in COVID-19. Libraries were prepared by immunoSEQ multiplex PCR; TCRdb keeps only in-frame clonotypes and omits some of them. The sample consists of 48,000 or so clones, about 92% of them appearing once. The sequencing input was peripheral blood. Receptor source: a human donor in a cohort sampled during active COVID-19.

The chain recombines TRBV6-5 with TRBJ2-7, with 9 bases matching TRBD1. The CDR3 is 13 amino acids. Germline V gives CDR1 MNHEY, CDR2 SVGAGI. After removal of 6 bases from V and 3 bases from J, the junction contained 3 bases not matched to a gene. Here the CDR3 reads CASRLTGGYEQYF. The CDR3, as DNA: TGTGCCAGCAGACTGACAGGGGGCTACGAGCAGTACTTC.

The chain has TRBV12-3 or TRBV12-4 and TRBJ1-5, with D hard to call. CDR3 length: 12 residues. The ends were cut back, 2 bases at V and 7 bases at J, with 6 bases in the middle. Here the CDR3 reads CASSLPPQPQHF. CDR3 coding DNA: TGTGCCAGCAGTTTACCTCCCCAGCCCCAGCATTTT.

This rearrangement joins TRBV23-1 to TRBJ2-3, with a tentative D call TRBD2 (7 bases). TRBV23-1 falls under the ORF class, with uncertain function. Trimming took off 6 bases at V and 2 bases at J, with 18 bases between the two ends. The CDR3 consists of 16 residues. The CDR3 is CASRSGTGGPTDTQYF. The DNA of the CDR3 is TGCGCCAGCAGGAGCGGGACGGGGGGCCCCACAGATACGCAGTATTTT.

This chain connects TRBV7-3 to TRBJ2-5; 10 bases align to TRBD2. From germline, CDR1 is SGHTA and CDR2 FQGTGA. This CDR3 spans 15 amino acids. V was clipped by 6 bases and J by 3 bases; unmatched bases: 7. For the CDR3, the DNA is TGTGCCAGCAGTCGGACTAGCGGAAAAGAAGAGACCCAGTACTTC. It is translated as CASSRTSGKEETQYF.

This sequence joins TRBV19 and TRBJ1-5; 10 nucleotides agree with TRBD1. CDR1 and CDR2 (germline): LNHDA, SQIVND (reference sequence). This CDR3 has 15 amino acids. V shed 3 bases and J 2 bases; nucleotides not matched to a gene: 1. The CDR3 region has the DNA TGTGCCAGTAGTATTGGGACAGGGGGCAATCAGCCCCAGCATTTT. Translated, it gives CASSIGTGGNQPQHF.

The CDR3 DNA reads TGTGCCTGGACCACGGACATCTCTGGAAACACCATATATTTT. This codes for CAWTTDISGNTIYF. The chain couples TRBV30 to TRBJ1-3; tentatively, D is TRBD1 (5 bases). CDR1 GTSNPN and CDR2 SVGIG come from the germline V gene (reference sequence). CDR3 length equals 14 residues. V dropped 4 bases and J dropped 0 bases, with 10 bases sitting between them.

V and J are TRBV30 and TRBJ2-7; 9 positions agree with TRBD1. Germline loops: CDR1 GTSNPN, CDR2 SVGIG (reference sequence). V dropped 4 bases and J dropped 4; count of bases not matched to a gene: 5. The CDR3 has 13 residues. CDR3 in DNA: TGTGCCTGGAACTTCGACAGGGGGTACGAGCAGTACTTC. This codes for CAWNFDRGYEQYF.